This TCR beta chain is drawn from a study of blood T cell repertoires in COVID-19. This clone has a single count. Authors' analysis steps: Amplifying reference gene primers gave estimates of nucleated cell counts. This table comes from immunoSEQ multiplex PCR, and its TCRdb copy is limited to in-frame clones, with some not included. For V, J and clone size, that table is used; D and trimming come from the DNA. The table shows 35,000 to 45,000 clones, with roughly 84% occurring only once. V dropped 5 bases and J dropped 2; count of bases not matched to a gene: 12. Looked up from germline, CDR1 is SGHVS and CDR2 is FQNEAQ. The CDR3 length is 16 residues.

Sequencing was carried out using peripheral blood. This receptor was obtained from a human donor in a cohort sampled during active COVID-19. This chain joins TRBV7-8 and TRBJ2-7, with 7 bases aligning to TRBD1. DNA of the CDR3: TGTGCCAGCAGCCCTTACACCGGACAGGTGGCCTACGAGCAGTACTTC. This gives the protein CASSPYTGQVAYEQYF.